The following is a T cell receptor (beta chain) sequence with its context. These data belong to a study of shared clonotypes between healthy human individuals. CD45RA+ naive and CD45RA-negative memory subsets were separated from CD4+ cells. The data were produced by immunoSEQ multiplex PCR, yet TCRdb's version contains in-frame clones alone and is incomplete. The profile covers approximately 1,500,000 clones, with roughly 96% appearing a single time and 0.95% to 1.5% taken by the ten largest. The sample consisted of naive CD4+ T cells sorted from blood. Subset meaning: CD45RA+ positively selected. The receptor comes from a man in his thirties or forties in good health.

The CDR3 DNA is TGTGCCAGCAGCTTCGCTGGGACGATTTACACAGATACGCAGTATTTT. Protein product: CASSFAGTIYTDTQYF. This rearrangement joins TRBV11-2 to TRBJ2-3; D assignment may be TRBD1 or TRBD2 (5 bases each). Trimming removed 3 bases from V and 2 bases from J, with 15 bases in between. The germline gives CDR1 SGHAT, CDR2 FQNNGV. CDR3 length: 16 amino acids.